Here is one T cell receptor (beta chain) with its context. The sample is drawn from a study of blood T cell repertoires in COVID-19. The protocol was immunoSEQ multiplex PCR, while the TCRdb copy is restricted to in-frame clones and leaves out a portion. This sample has about 160,000 clones, with 86% found just once. The CDR3 runs to 15 residues. Germline assignment: CDR1 SGHTA and CDR2 FQGNSA. V lost 3 bases and J lost 5; bases outside the gene matches: 6. The sample comprised peripheral blood. This rearrangement joins TRBV7-2 to TRBJ1-4; 7 nucleotides align to TRBD1. This sequence was found in a woman between 70 and 85 years old with acute or convalescent COVID-19. Here the CDR3 reads CASSLTGTENEKLFF. The CDR3 DNA is TGTGCCAGCAGCTTGACCGGGACAGAGAATGAAAAACTGTTTTTT. The full variable domain, completed using reference TRBV7-2 and TRBJ1-4, is GAGVSQSPSNKVTEKGKDVELRCDPISGHTALYWYRQSLGQGLEFLIYFQGNSAPDKSGLPSDRFSAERTGGSVSTLTIQRTQQEDSAVYLCASSLTGTENEKLFFGSGTQLSVL.